This TCR beta chain appears in the sequencing data of a study of T cells in Graves' hyperthyroidism and ophthalmopathy. The study's findings and limits: Prediction of ophthalmopathy progression came a median around 6 months pre-onset.

No progression to ophthalmopathy during 18 months of follow-up defined stable disease. Diagnosing involved the use of clinical symptoms, serum thyroxine and TRAb, thyroid ultrasound and orbital computed tomography. CDR3 length: 15 amino acids. V lost 5 bases and J lost 0, with 13 bases in between. Germline CDR1 is SEHNR and CDR2 is FQNEAQ (reference sequence). Amplification targeted TCR beta CDR3 regions from RNA transcripts. The primer set for the first-round RT-PCR of the TCR CDR3 was HTBI. TCRdb recomputed calls from the multiplex PCR reads with MiXCR, one row per CDR3 protein. The data hold around 760,000 distinct CDR3 sequences, with under 45% observed a single time. This clonotype has a count of ten or more. No antigen is known for it.

The sequenced sample was blood. This chain connects TRBV7-9 to TRBJ2-5; maybe TRBD1 (5 bases). The receptor was isolated from a woman between 35 and 50 years old with Graves' hyperthyroidism. DNA of the CDR3: TGTGCCAGCAGCGCAGCCCCGGACAACCAAGAGACCCAGTACTTC. Its translation: CASSAAPDNQETQYF. The full variable domain, rest sourced from reference TRBV7-9 and TRBJ2-5, is DTGVSQNPRHKITKRGQNVTFRCDPISEHNRLYWYRQTLGQGPEFLTYFQNEAQLEKSRLLSDRFSAERPKGSFSTLEIQRTEQGDSAMYLCASSAAPDNQETQYFGPGTRLLVL.